This T cell receptor (beta chain) was profiled in a study of blood T cell repertoires in COVID-19. Participants, roughly 18 to 90 years old, spanned fewer than 25 US areas. Libraries were prepared by immunoSEQ multiplex PCR; TCRdb keeps only in-frame clonotypes and omits some of them. The sample contains more than 300,000 clones, around 87% of which appear only once. Looked up from germline, CDR1 is MDHEN and CDR2 is SYDVKM. The CDR3 consists of 15 residues. Trimming took 6 bases from V and 0 from J; bases not matched to a gene: 8. What was sequenced was PBMCs or T cells enriched from blood (not recorded which). The clonotype originates from a man aged 35-49 years in a cohort exposed to, infected with or recovered from COVID-19 (not recorded which). This chain connects TRBV28 to TRBJ2-7; 7 bases fit TRBD1. The chain's CDR3 is CASRGGRGFSYEQYF. For the CDR3, the DNA is TGTGCCAGCAGAGGGGGCAGGGGTTTCTCCTACGAGCAGTACTTC.